The 29 T cell receptor beta chains below were found in one sample sequenced in a study of T-cell memory formation after mild COVID-19. TCRdb reprocessed the 5' RACE reads with MiXCR, giving one entry per CDR3 protein. The table includes approximately 150,000 distinct CDR3 sequences, roughly 15% detected once. The sequencing sample was made of PBMCs or a T cell subset sorted from them (not recorded which). The receptors come from an adult woman who had mild COVID-19 (a few samples of this study predate the infection). Cell type and time point are not known.

The chain links TRBV29-1 to TRBJ2-1; 9 positions match TRBD2. In germline, CDR1 is SQVTM, CDR2 ANQGSEA. V shed 4 bases, J shed 3 bases, and the junction held 1 base outside the gene matches. The CDR3 is made up of 13 amino acids. The CDR3 region is CSVAAGGYNEQFF. The CDR3 nucleotides read TGCAGCGTTGCAGCGGGGGGCTACAATGAGCAGTTCTTC.

The chain links TRBV11-1 to TRBJ2-3; D may be TRBD1 or TRBD2 (6 bases each). Germline V gene lookup returns CDR1 SGHAT and CDR2 FQDESV (reference sequence). This CDR3 has 12 amino acids. The V end lost 5 bases, the J end lost 6 bases, and 9 bases lay between the germline ends. In DNA form, the CDR3 reads TGTGCCAGCAGCCGGGGGCGGGATACGCAGTATTTT. Its protein product is CASSRGRDTQYF. Supplemented by reference TRBV11-1 and TRBJ2-3, the full variable domain reads EAEVAQSPRYKITEKSQAVAFWCDPISGHATLYWYRQILGQGPELLVQFQDESVVDDSQLPKDRFSAERLKGVDSTLKIQPAELGDSAMYLCASSRGRDTQYFGPGTRLTVL.

The chain joins TRBV27 to TRBJ2-7, with TRBD1 matching over 9 bases. Germline V CDR1 and CDR2: MNHEY, SMNVEV (reference sequence). V trimming: 6 bases; J trimming: 5 bases; junction bases outside the gene matches: 11. CDR3 length: 15 amino acids. The chain's CDR3 is CASSPAGTGPDEQYF. CDR3 coding DNA: TGTGCCAGCAGCCCCGCCGGGACAGGGCCCGACGAGCAGTACTTC.

This clonotype was counted between two and nine times. This chain uses TRBV4-1 with TRBJ1-2; D might be TRBD1 (6 bases). The germline V gene encodes CDR1 MGHRA and CDR2 YSYEKL. The V gene lost 1 base and the J gene lost 8 bases, with 17 bases spanning the gap. There are 15 residues in the CDR3. CDR3 in amino acids: CASSQVSAGEDGYTF. The CDR3 DNA follows: TGCGCCAGCAGCCAAGTCTCGGCAGGGGAAGACGGCTACACCTTC.

The gene calls are TRBV12-3 or TRBV12-4 and TRBJ2-2; 14 bases match TRBD2. The CDR3 spans 18 residues. V lost 6 bases to trimming and J lost 1 base; unmatched junction nucleotides: 7. DNA of the CDR3: TGTGCCAGCAGAGGGACTAGCGGGGGTCCTTGGAACACCGGGGAGCTGTTTTTT. Amino acid sequence: CASRGTSGGPWNTGELFF.

This clonotype has more than one count but fewer than ten. This chain uses TRBV5-1 with TRBJ1-2; 8 nucleotides match TRBD1. The V segment lost 7 bases and the J segment 2 bases; nucleotides outside the gene matches: 7. The CDR3 sequence is 14 residues long. The germline V gene has CDR1 SGHRS and CDR2 YFSETQ. The CDR3, as DNA: TGCGCCAGCGCCGGACAGGGAGGCAACTATGGCTACACCTTC. Translation: CASAGQGGNYGYTF.

For the CDR3, the DNA is TGTGCCTGGAGTGTCTCGCTACTAGCGAGGGCAGATACGCAGTATTTT. The encoded protein is CAWSVSLLARADTQYF. The rearrangement joins TRBV30 to TRBJ2-3; TRBD2 aligns across 7 bases. The junction had 10 bases not matched to a gene; V was cut back by 0 bases and J by 4 bases. Per germline, CDR1 GTSNPN and CDR2 SVGIG (reference sequence). The CDR3 runs to 16 residues.

J is TRBJ2-5 and V is TRBV11-1; 11 bases map to TRBD2. This CDR3 has 17 residues. The germline V gene encodes CDR1 SGHAT and CDR2 FQDESV (reference sequence). V gave up 4 bases and J gave up 5 bases; unmatched junction bases: 12. CDR3 protein: CASSSGLAGGPRETQYF. As DNA, the CDR3 is TGTGCCAGCAGCTCAGGATTAGCGGGAGGGCCGAGGGAGACCCAGTACTTC.

This chain's CDR3 is CASSLGGSDYNEQFF. CDR3 DNA sequence: TGTGCCAGCAGCTTAGGGGGCTCGGACTACAATGAGCAGTTCTTC. V usage is TRBV7-6 and J usage is TRBJ2-1; D may be TRBD1 (5 bases). The CDR3 has 15 residues. The V end was cut by 1 base, the J end by 3 bases, with 10 bases between. In germline, CDR1 is SGHVS, CDR2 FNYEAQ.

This chain connects TRBV7-3 to TRBJ2-3, with 9 bases lining up with TRBD2. V shed 2 bases, J shed 4 bases, and the junction held 4 bases outside the gene matches. The germline V gene encodes CDR1 SGHTA and CDR2 FQGTGA. The CDR3 totals 15 residues. CDR3 bases: TGTGCCAGCAGCTTATGGGTAGCGGGAGCAGATACGCAGTATTTT. Translated: CASSLWVAGADTQYF.

The chain employs TRBV6-4 and TRBJ1-2, with D hard to call. Germline V CDR1 and CDR2: MRHNA, SNTAGT. CDR3 length equals 15 residues. Trimming took off 0 bases at V and 3 bases at J, with 11 bases between the two ends. The CDR3 region is CASSDSGTGDYGYTF. The DNA of the CDR3 is TGTGCCAGCAGTGACTCGGGAACTGGGGACTATGGCTACACCTTC.

This clonotype occurred many times. Relative to the germline gene, one junction end is altered; a read error may explain this. The J gene is TRBJ2-1, the V gene TRBV7-6, with TRBD2 identical over 11 bases. Germline CDR1 reads SGHVS; CDR2 reads FNYEAQ. The CDR3 covers 15 residues. The CDR3 region is CASSIAGGNYNEQFF. In nucleotides, the CDR3 is TGTGCCAGCAGCATAGCGGGAGGGAATTACAATGAGCAGTTCTTC.

At least ten counts were recorded for this clonotype. The chain combines TRBV5-1 with TRBJ1-4; D gene uncertain. Deletions cut 0 bases from V and 12 bases from J, with 12 bases between. CDR3 length equals 13 residues. Per germline, CDR1 SGHRS and CDR2 YFSETQ. CDR3 residues: CASSLVGGRQLFF. DNA for the CDR3: TGCGCCAGCAGCTTGGTCGGAGGTCGGCAACTGTTTTTT. Full variable domain (missing parts from reference TRBV5-1 and TRBJ1-4): KAGVTQTPRYLIKTRGQQVTLSCSPISGHRSVSWYQQTPGQGLQFLFEYFSETQRNKGNFPGRFSGRQFSNSRSEMNVSTLELGDSALYLCASSLVGGRQLFFGSGTQLSVL.

V and J are TRBV21-1 and TRBJ2-7; the table names TRBD2, a call not compared with the DNA. TRBV21-1 is an annotated pseudogene. This CDR3 is 17 amino acids long. The CDR3 sequence: CASSKDLGTANPYEQYF. CDR3 bases: TGTGCCAGCAGCAAAGACCTAGGGACGGCGAACCCCTACGAGCAGTACTTC.

Note on this clonotype: At one of its ends the junction is not consistent with the germline gene, which may arise from a read error. The genes are TRBV7-9 and TRBJ1-2; D not certain. The CDR3 has 13 amino acids. Germline CDR1 is SEHNR and CDR2 is FQNEAQ (reference sequence). In DNA, the CDR3 is TGTGCCAGCAGCATAGCTAAGGGAGAGGGCTACACCTTC. Translated: CASSIAKGEGYTF. The variable domain in full, with the rest retrieved from reference TRBV7-9 and TRBJ1-2, is DTGVSQNPRHKITKRGQNVTFRCDPISEHNRLYWYRQTLGQGPEFLTYFQNEAQLEKSRLLSDRFSAERPKGSFSTLEIQRTEQGDSAMYLCASSIAKGEGYTFGSGTRLTVV.

This rearrangement joins TRBV7-9 to TRBJ2-1, with TRBD2 matching over 10 bases. Germline values: CDR1 SEHNR, CDR2 FQNEAQ (reference sequence). This CDR3 has 14 residues. The junction had 13 bases not matched to a gene; V was cut back by 5 bases and J by 15 bases. Here the CDR3 reads CASSLPLGTSDPFF. The CDR3 nucleotides are TGTGCCAGCAGCCTACCCCTCGGGACTAGCGATCCGTTCTTC.

This chain's CDR3 is CSAREGERTEAFF. CDR3 DNA sequence: TGCAGTGCTAGAGAGGGGGAGAGAACTGAAGCTTTCTTT. This chain links TRBV20-1 with TRBJ1-1; D is possibly TRBD1 (5 bases). CDR3 length: 13 amino acids. CDR1 DFQATT and CDR2 SNEGSKA come from the germline V gene (reference sequence). V dropped 0 bases and J dropped 5 bases, with 10 bases sitting between them.

This clonotype showed up just a few times. V is TRBV6-2 or TRBV6-3 and J is TRBJ2-4, with D unresolved. V was clipped by 0 bases and J by 1 base, with 4 bases between them. The germline V gene has CDR1 MNHEY and CDR2 SVGEGT. The CDR3 contains 14 residues. The CDR3 region has the DNA TGTGCCAGCAGTTACTCTGGTGCCAAAAACATTCAGTACTTC. This sequence encodes CASSYSGAKNIQYF.

This clonotype was observed a few times. The rearrangement joins TRBV5-1 to TRBJ2-1; D call uncertain. The V gene lost 5 bases and the J gene lost 3 bases, with 15 bases spanning the gap. The CDR3 spans 15 residues. Germline values: CDR1 SGHRS, CDR2 YFSETQ. This chain's CDR3 is CASSPDSGGYNEQFF. The DNA for the CDR3 is TGCGCCAGCAGTCCGGATTCAGGCGGCTACAATGAGCAGTTCTTC.

This clonotype appeared a few times. The V and J genes are TRBV27 and TRBJ2-7, with 11 bases identical to TRBD2. With V trimmed by 5 bases and J by 6 bases, 6 bases remained unmatched. Looked up from germline, CDR1 is MNHEY and CDR2 is SMNVEV (reference sequence). The CDR3 is 14 residues long. CDR3 region: CASSPSGRSGEQYF. Written as DNA, the CDR3 is TGTGCCAGCAGTCCTAGCGGGAGGTCGGGCGAGCAGTACTTC.

The CDR3 protein is CASSGLPRVTDTQYF. The CDR3 DNA reads TGTGCCAGCAGTGGTCTACCCAGAGTCACAGATACGCAGTATTTT. The chain has TRBV12-3 or TRBV12-4 and TRBJ2-3; the D is unclear. The CDR3 length is 15 residues. V was clipped by 5 bases and J by 2 bases, with 14 bases between them.

The genes are TRBV5-4 and TRBJ2-3; D ambiguous. The CDR3 extends over 14 amino acids. V lost 3 bases, J lost 0 bases, and 8 bases lay in between. CDR1 and CDR2 from the germline V gene are SGHNT and YYREEE (reference sequence). CDR3 DNA sequence: TGTGCCAGCAGCTCATTTCAGAGCACAGATACGCAGTATTTT. Translated: CASSSFQSTDTQYF.

This chain links TRBV6-6 with TRBJ1-3; 12 nucleotides line up with TRBD1. The CDR3 is 14 amino acids. V shed 8 bases and J 3 bases; nucleotides not matched to a gene: 2. From germline, CDR1 is MNHNY and CDR2 SVGAGI (reference sequence). In nucleotides, the CDR3 is TGTGCCAGCGGGACAGGGGGCTTTGGAAACACCATATATTTT. Residues: CASGTGGFGNTIYF.

This clonotype was detected only a few times. The chain couples TRBV6-6 to TRBJ1-6; maybe TRBD1 (6 bases). V was pared by 0 bases and J by 7 bases, with 19 bases between. The germline gives CDR1 MNHNY, CDR2 SVGAGI (reference sequence). This CDR3 has 18 amino acids. For the CDR3, the DNA is TGTGCCAGCAGTTACTCGAGGGGGGGCAGGCCCATGAATTCACCCCTCCACTTT. The encoded protein is CASSYSRGGRPMNSPLHF.

The chain carries TRBV7-3 and TRBJ1-1, with D maybe TRBD1 (6 bases). V dropped 1 base and J dropped 7 bases, with 13 bases sitting between them. This CDR3 has 14 residues. Germline V lookup: CDR1 SGHTA, CDR2 FQGTGA. The chain's CDR3 is CASSLNTGMDEAFF. CDR3 coding DNA: TGTGCCAGCAGCTTAAATACAGGGATGGATGAAGCTTTCTTT.

The chain has TRBV18 and TRBJ2-7, with a tentative D call TRBD1 (6 bases). The CDR3 runs to 15 residues. Per the germline V gene, CDR1 is KGHSH and CDR2 is LQKENI. Trimming removed 2 bases at V and 0 bases at J, with 11 bases between. CDR3 in DNA: TGTGCCAGCTCACCAAAGGGGGTGAGCTCCTACGAGCAGTACTTC. Translated, it gives CASSPKGVSSYEQYF.

This sequence joins TRBV24-1 and TRBJ2-3; D call uncertain. V lost 5 bases and J 0 bases, leaving 5 bases between the germline ends. CDR1 and CDR2 from the germline V gene are KGHDR and SFDVKD. CDR3 length equals 13 residues. As DNA, the CDR3 is TGTGCCACCAGTGCATTCAGCACAGATACGCAGTATTTT. Protein sequence: CATSAFSTDTQYF.

This clonotype came up many times. This chain connects TRBV7-2 to TRBJ2-1; tentatively, D is TRBD2 (5 bases). V lost 5 bases and J lost 0, with 17 bases in between. The germline V gene encodes CDR1 SGHTA and CDR2 FQGNSA. This CDR3 contains 17 residues. The CDR3 sequence is CASSPKRESISYNEQFF. CDR3 DNA sequence: TGTGCCAGCAGCCCAAAGAGGGAATCGATCTCCTACAATGAGCAGTTCTTC.

This clonotype was recorded a few times. V usage is TRBV7-9 and J usage is TRBJ2-7, with D tentatively TRBD1 (6 bases). V was cut by 0 bases and J by 2 bases, with 11 bases left in between. Germline V gives CDR1 SEHNR, CDR2 FQNEAQ (reference sequence). The CDR3 totals 15 residues. This CDR3 reads CASSLAFRGAYEQYF. The CDR3 DNA follows: TGTGCCAGCAGCTTAGCGTTCAGGGGCGCCTACGAGCAGTACTTC.